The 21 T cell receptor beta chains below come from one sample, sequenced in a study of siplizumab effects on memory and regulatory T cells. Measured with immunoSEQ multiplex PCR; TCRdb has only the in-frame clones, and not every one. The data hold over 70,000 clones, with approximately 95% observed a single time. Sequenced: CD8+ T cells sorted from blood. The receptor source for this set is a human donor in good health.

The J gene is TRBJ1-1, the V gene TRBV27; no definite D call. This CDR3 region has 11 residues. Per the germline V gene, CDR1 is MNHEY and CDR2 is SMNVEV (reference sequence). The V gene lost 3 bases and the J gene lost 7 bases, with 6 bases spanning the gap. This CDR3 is CASSLGSEAFF. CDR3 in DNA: TGTGCCAGCAGTTTGGGAAGTGAAGCTTTCTTT.

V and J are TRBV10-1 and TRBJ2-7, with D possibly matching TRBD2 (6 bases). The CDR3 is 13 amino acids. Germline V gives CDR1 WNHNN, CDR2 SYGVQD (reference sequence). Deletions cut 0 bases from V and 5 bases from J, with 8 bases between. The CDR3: CASSESAGNEQYF. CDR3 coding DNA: TGCGCCAGCAGTGAGTCTGCGGGGAACGAGCAGTACTTC.

The CDR3 nucleotides read TGCAGCGTGAGAGGAGCGGGGAGGGGGACCGGGGAGCTGTTTTTT. Amino acid sequence: CSVRGAGRGTGELFF. The chain is built from TRBV29-1 and TRBJ2-2, with D tentatively TRBD2 (7 bases). The CDR3 is 15 residues long. Germline CDR1 is SQVTM and CDR2 is ANQGSEA. Trimming took 6 bases from V and 5 from J, leaving 19 bases between them.

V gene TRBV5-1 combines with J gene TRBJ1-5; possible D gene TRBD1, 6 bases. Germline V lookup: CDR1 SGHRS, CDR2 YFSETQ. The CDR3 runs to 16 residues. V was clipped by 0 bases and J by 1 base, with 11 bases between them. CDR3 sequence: CASSLEPTGSNQPQHF. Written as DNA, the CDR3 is TGCGCCAGCAGCTTGGAACCCACAGGGAGCAATCAGCCCCAGCATTTT.

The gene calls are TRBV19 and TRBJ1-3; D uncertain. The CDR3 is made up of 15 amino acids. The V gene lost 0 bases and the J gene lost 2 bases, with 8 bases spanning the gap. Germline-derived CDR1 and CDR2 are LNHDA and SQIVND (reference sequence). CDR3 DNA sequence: TGTGCCAGTAGTATAGACTCCTTGGCTGGAAACACCATATATTTT. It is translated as CASSIDSLAGNTIYF.

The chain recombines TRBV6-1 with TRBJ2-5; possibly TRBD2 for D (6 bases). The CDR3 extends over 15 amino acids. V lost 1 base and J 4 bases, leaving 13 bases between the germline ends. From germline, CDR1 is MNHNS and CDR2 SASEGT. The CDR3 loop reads CASSEEEGKGETQYF. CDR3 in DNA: TGTGCCAGCAGTGAAGAGGAGGGGAAGGGAGAGACCCAGTACTTC.

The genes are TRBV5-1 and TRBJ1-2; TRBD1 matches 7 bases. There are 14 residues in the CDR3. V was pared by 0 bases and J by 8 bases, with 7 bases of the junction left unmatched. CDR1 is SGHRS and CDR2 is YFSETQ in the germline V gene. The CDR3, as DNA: TGCGCCAGCAGCTTGGAGGGGGCGGGGGGCGGCTACACCTTC. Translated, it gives CASSLEGAGGGYTF.

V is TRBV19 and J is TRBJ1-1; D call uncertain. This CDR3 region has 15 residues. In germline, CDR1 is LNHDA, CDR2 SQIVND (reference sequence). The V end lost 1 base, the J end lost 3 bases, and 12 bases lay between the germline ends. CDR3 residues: CASSIGVNWDTEAFF. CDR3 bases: TGTGCCAGTAGTATAGGGGTTAATTGGGACACTGAAGCTTTCTTT.

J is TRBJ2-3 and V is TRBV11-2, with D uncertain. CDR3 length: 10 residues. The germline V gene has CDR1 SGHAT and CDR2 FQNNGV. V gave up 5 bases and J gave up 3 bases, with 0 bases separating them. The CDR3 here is CASSTDTQYF. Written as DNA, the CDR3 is TGTGCCAGCAGCACAGATACGCAGTATTTT.

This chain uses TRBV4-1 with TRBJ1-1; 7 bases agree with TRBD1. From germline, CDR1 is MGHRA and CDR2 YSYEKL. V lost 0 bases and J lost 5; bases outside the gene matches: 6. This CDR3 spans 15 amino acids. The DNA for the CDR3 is TGCGCCAGCAGCCAAGATGGGGCAGGGGGTACTGAAGCTTTCTTT. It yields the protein CASSQDGAGGTEAFF.

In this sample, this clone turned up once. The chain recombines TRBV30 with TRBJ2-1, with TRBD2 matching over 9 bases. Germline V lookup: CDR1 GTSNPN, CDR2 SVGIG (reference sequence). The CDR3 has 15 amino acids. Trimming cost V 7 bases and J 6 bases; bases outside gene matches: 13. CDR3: CASQRGLASFNEQFF. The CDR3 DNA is TGTGCCTCCCAAAGAGGACTAGCGAGTTTCAATGAGCAGTTCTTC.

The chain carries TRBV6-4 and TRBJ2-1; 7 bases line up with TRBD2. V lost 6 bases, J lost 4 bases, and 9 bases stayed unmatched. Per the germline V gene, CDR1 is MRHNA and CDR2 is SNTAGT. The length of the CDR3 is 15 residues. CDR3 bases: TGTGCCAGCAGAAGGGAGCCTAGCGGTTACAATGAGCAGTTCTTC. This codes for CASRREPSGYNEQFF.

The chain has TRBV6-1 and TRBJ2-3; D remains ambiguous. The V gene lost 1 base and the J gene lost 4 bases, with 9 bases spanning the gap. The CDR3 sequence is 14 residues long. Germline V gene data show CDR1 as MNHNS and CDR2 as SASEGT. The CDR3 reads CASSEGHYADTQYF. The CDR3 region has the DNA TGTGCCAGCAGTGAAGGTCACTATGCAGATACGCAGTATTTT.

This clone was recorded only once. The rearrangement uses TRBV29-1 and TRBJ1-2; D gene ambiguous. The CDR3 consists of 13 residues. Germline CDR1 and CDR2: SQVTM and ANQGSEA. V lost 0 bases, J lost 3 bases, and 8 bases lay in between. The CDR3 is CSVEEMGHYGYTF. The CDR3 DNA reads TGCAGCGTTGAAGAAATGGGTCACTATGGCTACACCTTC.

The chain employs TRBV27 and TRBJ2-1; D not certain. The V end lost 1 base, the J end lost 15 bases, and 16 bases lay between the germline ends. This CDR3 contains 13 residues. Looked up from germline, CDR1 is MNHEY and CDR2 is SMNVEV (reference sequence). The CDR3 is CASSLFFKAEAFF. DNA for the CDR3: TGTGCCAGCAGTTTATTCTTTAAAGCAGAGGCGTTCTTC.

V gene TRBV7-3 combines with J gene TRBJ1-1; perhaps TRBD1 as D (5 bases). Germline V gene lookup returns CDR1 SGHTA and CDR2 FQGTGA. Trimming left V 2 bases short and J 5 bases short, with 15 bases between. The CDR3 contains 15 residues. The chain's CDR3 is CASSLASGGYTEAFF. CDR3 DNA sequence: TGTGCCAGCAGCTTAGCTTCCGGGGGGTATACTGAAGCTTTCTTT. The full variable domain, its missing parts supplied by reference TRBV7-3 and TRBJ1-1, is GAGVSQTPSNKVTEKGKYVELRCDPISGHTALYWYRQSLGQGPEFLIYFQGTGAADDSGLPNDRFFAVRPEGSVSTLKIQRTERGDSAVYLCASSLASGGYTEAFFGQGTRLTVV.

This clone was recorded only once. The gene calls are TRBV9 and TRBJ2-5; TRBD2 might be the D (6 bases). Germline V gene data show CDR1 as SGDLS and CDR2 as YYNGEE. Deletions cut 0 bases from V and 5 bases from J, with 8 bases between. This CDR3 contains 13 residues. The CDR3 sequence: CASSVEGGETQYF. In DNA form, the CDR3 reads TGTGCCAGCAGCGTAGAAGGAGGGGAGACCCAGTACTTC.

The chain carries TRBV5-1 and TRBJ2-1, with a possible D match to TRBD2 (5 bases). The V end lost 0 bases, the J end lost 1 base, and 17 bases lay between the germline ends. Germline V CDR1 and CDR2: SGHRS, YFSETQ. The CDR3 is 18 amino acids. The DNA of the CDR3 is TGCGCCAGCAGCTTGGTTCGTTCGGGGAGCTCTTCCTACAATGAGCAGTTCTTC. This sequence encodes CASSLVRSGSSSYNEQFF.

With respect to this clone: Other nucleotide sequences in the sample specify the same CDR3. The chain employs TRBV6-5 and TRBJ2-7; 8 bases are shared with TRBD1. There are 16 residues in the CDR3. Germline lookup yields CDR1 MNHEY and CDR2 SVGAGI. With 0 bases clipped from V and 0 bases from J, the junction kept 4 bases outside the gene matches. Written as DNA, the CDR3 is TGTGCCAGCAGTTACTCGACAGGGGAGAGCTCCTACGAGCAGTACTTC. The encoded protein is CASSYSTGESSYEQYF.

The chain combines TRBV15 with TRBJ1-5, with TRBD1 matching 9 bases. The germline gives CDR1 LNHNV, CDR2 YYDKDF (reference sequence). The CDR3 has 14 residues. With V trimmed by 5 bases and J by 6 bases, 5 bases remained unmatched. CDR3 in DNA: TGTGCCACCAGCCGCACAGGGGGCGGTCAGCCCCAGCATTTT. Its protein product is CATSRTGGGQPQHF.

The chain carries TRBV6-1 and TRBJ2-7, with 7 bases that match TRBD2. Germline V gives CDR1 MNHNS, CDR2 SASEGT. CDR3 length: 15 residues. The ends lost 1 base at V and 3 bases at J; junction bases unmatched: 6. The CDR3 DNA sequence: TGTGCCAGCAGTGAAGAGGAGGGAGGGTTCTACGAGCAGTACTTC. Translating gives CASSEEEGGFYEQYF.